This T cell receptor (beta chain) was recorded in a study of regulatory T cells in long-lasting Graves disease. Points from the study as a whole: Accuracy could have been hurt by small sample size. Researchers examined only peripheral blood and not thyroid tissue.

Time point here: newly diagnosed GD, antithyroid drugs for less than 3 months. PBMC RNA served as the TCR library source. Building of the TCR beta libraries involved iRepertoire HTBI primers and Arm-PCR of CDR3 regions. TCRdb recomputed calls from the multiplex PCR reads with MiXCR, one row per CDR3 protein. The sample yields about 500,000 distinct CDR3 sequences, more than 10% seen once. The CDR3 has 15 amino acids. V lost 7 bases, J lost 2 bases, and 17 bases lay in between. Germline CDR1 reads MNHEY; CDR2 reads SVGEGT. Ten or more counts support this clonotype. The antigen is unknown. The same data also contributed to another study, on T cells in Graves' hyperthyroidism and ophthalmopathy. This second study notes: Hyperthyroidism in the patients, aged 18 to 65, was newly diagnosed and under 2 months in duration.

The J gene is TRBJ1-2, the V gene TRBV6-2 or TRBV6-3, with D tentatively TRBD1 (6 bases). The sequences come from peripheral blood mononuclear cells (PBMCs), collected at new diagnosis, from a patient treated with antithyroid drugs. The receptor comes from a woman aged 30 to 39 with Graves disease. Here the CDR3 reads CASKKAGTTNYGYTF. The CDR3 DNA reads TGTGCCAGCAAGAAGGCCGGGACAACAAACTATGGCTACACCTTC.